In its sample, the clone carrying this TCR beta chain was seen many times. Its antigen is undetermined. This CDR3 is built from 15 residues. The germline V and J ends were trimmed by 5 bases and 3 bases, with 17 bases remaining between them. Germline CDR1 reads MNHNS; CDR2 reads SASEGT. This sample is drawn from a study of T-cell reconstitution after alpha-beta-depleted transplantation in children. Findings of the study overall: Where some patients showed high TCRbeta diversity at day 60, it came from recipient T cells and thymic progenitors that had survived.

For TCRbeta, the library was prepared with unique molecular identifiers. One entry per CDR3 protein, called by TCRdb with MiXCR from the PCR reads. The sample holds approximately 70,000 distinct CDR3 sequences, just under 5% seen once. This TCR was sampled from a boy under two years old who had a stem cell transplant for acute myeloid leukemia, so the T cells may come from the graft donor. The chain employs TRBV6-1 and TRBJ2-7; D is possibly TRBD1 (6 bases). The source material was PBMCs, mostly from graft donor cells, sampled 180 days after TCRalphabeta/CD19-depleted stem cell transplant. CDR3 in amino acids: CASSQGRTALYEQYV. The DNA of the CDR3 is TGTGCCAGCAGTCAGGGGCGGACGGCGCTCTACGAGCAGTACGTC.